This T cell receptor beta chain was profiled in a study of T cell responses to AZD1222 COVID-19 vaccine (dated by TCRdb to about 2021). For the study in its entirety: AZD1222 recipients with second doses at about 4 weeks or about 12 weeks were pooled, because spike-specific TCR depth and breadth did not differ between schedules. TCR sequencing was performed for about 250 trial participants, of whom about 200 were given two doses of AZD1222 and around 25 were given two doses of MenACWY control vaccine. Enrollment into the trials was organized by age into subgroups of 18-55, 56-69 and 70-plus years, and those subgroups contained roughly 140, 27 and 60 TCR-sequenced participants, respectively.

The sample's time point label, decoded: baseline before first vaccination. Samples from vaccinated people were obtained from the UK trials COV001 and COV002, which included a single-blind randomized controlled phase 2/3 trial of AZD1222 (ChAdOx1 nCoV-19) in healthy adults. For TCRbeta chain sequencing, PBMC samples from trial participants were taken at day 0 and at day 28 after the second dose. CDR1 and CDR2, looked up from the germline V gene (reference sequence), are SEHNR and FQNEAQ. Measured from the cysteine to the phenylalanine, the CDR3 is 16 residues long. Only CDR3 DNA is held: 48 bases, read in frame from base 1. Here V drops 8 bases and J drops 1 base, and the junction holds 13 bases not matched to any gene. The CDR3 regions of human TCRbeta chains were subjected to immunosequencing. Turning to the authors' computational methods: Repertoire TCRs were checked for matches against a reference library of SARS-CoV-2-specific TCRs that had been generated using the MIRA antigen-specificity platform. Breadth was defined as the fraction of unique TCRs that were SARS-CoV-2-associated. Depth was defined as the fraction of total T cells that were SARS-CoV-2-associated. Using the MIRA data, every spike-specific TCR was mapped to the spike region that the TCR reacted to and assigned to either a CD4 or a CD8 class. Log10-transformed breadth and depth values were compared by one-way ANOVA with Sidak's multiple comparisons tests. TCRdb re-hosts the immuneACCESS table, in-frame sequences only. Its copies lack some clones; in the studies checked, an unresolved V gene accounts for under half of them, and the cause for the rest is not known. D and trimming come from the DNA, and the V and J calls and clone size come from that table. The sample includes more than 150,000 clones, with 85% to 95% observed a single time. About 10% of the sample is held by the ten biggest clonotypes.

Comments on this clone: No cognate antigen has been identified for it. The input lacks base qualities; no much larger clone sits a single base away.

On the study overall, not on this receptor specifically: Reportedly, close to half of the unique spike-specific TCRs recognized epitopes lying outside the regions that are mutated in the B.1.351 and B.1.1.7 variants. Because no samples from the day 14 peak response were available, repertoires could be characterized only after the peak T cell response. Spike-specific TCR breadth and depth rose significantly after two AZD1222 doses compared with day 0 and with MenACWY recipients. CD4 TCRs associated with the vaccine covered the entire spike protein, and the dominant responses were in regions 160-218 and 743-854. Most participants were white British and females outnumbered males, and the authors suggested that clonal diversity may have been underestimated. Conclusions about previously exposed vaccinees are limited because only 6 or 7 AZD1222 recipients were SARS-CoV-2 seropositive at baseline. In the small 56-69-year group, the increase in depth fell short of significance, most likely because of low power.

Recombination joined TRBV7-9 with TRBJ1-2; TRBD1 lines up with 7 middle nucleotides. The sample was peripheral blood, taken on day 0 of AZD1222 vaccination. This clonotype was sampled from an adult in good health. CDR3 sequence: CASSPSGTVHNYGYTF. The bases are TGTGCCAGCTCTCCTTCCGGGACAGTACATAACTATGGCTACACCTTC. The full variable domain, with segments outside the CDR3 supplied by the reference TRBV7-9 and TRBJ1-2 proteins, appears as DTGVSQNPRHKITKRGQNVTFRCDPISEHNRLYWYRQTLGQGPEFLTYFQNEAQLEKSRLLSDRFSAERPKGSFSTLEIQRTEQGDSAMYLCASSPSGTVHNYGYTFGSGTRLTVV.